This T cell receptor (beta chain) was found in a study of T cell responses to AZD1222 COVID-19 vaccine. Comments on this clone: The target antigen is unknown.

V lost 3 bases, J lost 4 bases, and 8 bases stayed unmatched. Germline CDR1 and CDR2: KGHDR and SFDVKD. The CDR3 contains 16 residues. TCRdb's copy holds only in-frame clones and misses some; the assay was immunoSEQ multiplex PCR. The repertoire holds over 100,000 clones, 88% seen once, with over 3% in the top ten. Whole-study results and caveats: Clonal diversity was possibly underestimated, and white British individuals and females predominated among donors. Spike-wide vaccine-associated CD4 TCRs dominated at 160-218 and 743-854.

The rearrangement joins TRBV24-1 to TRBJ2-5; 9 bases are a match to TRBD1. The sample in question was peripheral blood, obtained on day 0 of AZD1222 vaccination. The sequence derives from an adult in good health. CDR3 sequence: CATSDHPGQGPETQYF. Here the CDR3 DNA reads TGTGCCACCAGTGATCACCCGGGACAGGGACCAGAGACCCAGTACTTC.